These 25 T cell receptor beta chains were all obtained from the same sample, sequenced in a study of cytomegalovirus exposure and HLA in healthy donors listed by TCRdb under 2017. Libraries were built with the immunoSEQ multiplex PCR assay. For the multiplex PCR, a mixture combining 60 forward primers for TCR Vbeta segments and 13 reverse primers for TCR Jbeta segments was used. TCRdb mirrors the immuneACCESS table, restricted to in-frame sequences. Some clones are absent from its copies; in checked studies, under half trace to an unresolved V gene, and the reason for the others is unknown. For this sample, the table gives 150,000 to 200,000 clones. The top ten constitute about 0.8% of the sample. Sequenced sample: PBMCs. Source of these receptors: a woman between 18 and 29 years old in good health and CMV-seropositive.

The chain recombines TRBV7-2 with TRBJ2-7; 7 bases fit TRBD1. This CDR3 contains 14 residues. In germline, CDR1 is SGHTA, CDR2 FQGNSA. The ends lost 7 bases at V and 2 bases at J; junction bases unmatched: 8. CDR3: CASNLLTGAYEQYF. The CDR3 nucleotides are TGTGCCAGCAACCTACTCACAGGGGCCTACGAGCAGTACTTC.

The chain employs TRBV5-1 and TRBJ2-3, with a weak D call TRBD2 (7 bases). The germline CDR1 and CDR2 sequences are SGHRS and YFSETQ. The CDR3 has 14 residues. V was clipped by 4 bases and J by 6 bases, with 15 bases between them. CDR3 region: CASSQGGGVDTQYF. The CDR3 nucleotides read TGCGCCAGCAGCCAAGGGGGAGGGGTGGATACGCAGTATTTT.

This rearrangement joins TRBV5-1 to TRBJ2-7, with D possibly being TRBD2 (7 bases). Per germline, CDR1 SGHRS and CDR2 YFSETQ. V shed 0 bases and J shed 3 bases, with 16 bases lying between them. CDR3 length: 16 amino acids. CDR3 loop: CASSLVGGGRSYEQYF. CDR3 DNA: TGCGCCAGCAGCTTGGTGGGGGGCGGGAGAAGCTACGAGCAGTACTTC.

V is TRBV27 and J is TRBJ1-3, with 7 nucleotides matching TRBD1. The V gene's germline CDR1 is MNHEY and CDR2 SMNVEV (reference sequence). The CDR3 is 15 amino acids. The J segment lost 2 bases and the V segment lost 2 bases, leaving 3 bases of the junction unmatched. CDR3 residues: CASSLTQGTGNTIYF. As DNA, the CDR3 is TGTGCCAGCAGTTTAACACAGGGGACTGGAAACACCATATATTTT.

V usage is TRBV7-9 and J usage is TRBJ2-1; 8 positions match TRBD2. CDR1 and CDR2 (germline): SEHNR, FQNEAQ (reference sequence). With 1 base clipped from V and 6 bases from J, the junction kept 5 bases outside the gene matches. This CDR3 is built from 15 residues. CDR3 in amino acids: CASSLGGLGGNEQFF. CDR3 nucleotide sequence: TGTGCCAGCAGCTTAGGGGGACTAGGGGGCAATGAGCAGTTCTTC.

The CDR3: CASSQGAKLFF. DNA for the CDR3: TGTGCCAGCAGCCAGGGCGCAAAACTGTTTTTT. This chain uses TRBV14 with TRBJ1-4, with D hard to call. The germline gives CDR1 SGHDN, CDR2 FVKESK. V lost 3 bases to trimming and J lost 10 bases, with 6 bases between them. This CDR3 has 11 residues. Full variable domain (outside the CDR3, taken from reference TRBV14 and TRBJ1-4): EAGVTQFPSHSVIEKGQTVTLRCDPISGHDNLYWYRRVMGKEIKFLLHFVKESKQDESGMPNNRFLAERTGGTYSTLKVQPAELEDSGVYFCASSQGAKLFFGSGTQLSVL.

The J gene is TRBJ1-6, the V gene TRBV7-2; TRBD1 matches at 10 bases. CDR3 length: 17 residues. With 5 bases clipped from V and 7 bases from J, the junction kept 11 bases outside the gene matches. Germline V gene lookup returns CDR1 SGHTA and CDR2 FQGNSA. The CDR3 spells CASSTYPGQGGNSPLHF. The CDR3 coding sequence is TGTGCCAGCAGCACTTACCCCGGACAGGGGGGAAATTCACCCCTCCACTTT.

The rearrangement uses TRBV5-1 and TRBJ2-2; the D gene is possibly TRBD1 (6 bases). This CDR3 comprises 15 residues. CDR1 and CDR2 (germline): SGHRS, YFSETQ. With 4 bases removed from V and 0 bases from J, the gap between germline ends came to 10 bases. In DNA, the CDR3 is TGCGCCAGCAGCCCGGACAGTACGAACACCGGGGAGCTGTTTTTT. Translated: CASSPDSTNTGELFF.

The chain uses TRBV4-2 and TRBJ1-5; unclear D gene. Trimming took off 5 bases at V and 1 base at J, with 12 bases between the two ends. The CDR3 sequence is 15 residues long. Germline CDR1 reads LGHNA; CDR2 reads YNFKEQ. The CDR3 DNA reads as TGTGCCAGCAGCGTGGAAGGAGTGAGCAATCAGCCCCAGCATTTT. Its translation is CASSVEGVSNQPQHF.

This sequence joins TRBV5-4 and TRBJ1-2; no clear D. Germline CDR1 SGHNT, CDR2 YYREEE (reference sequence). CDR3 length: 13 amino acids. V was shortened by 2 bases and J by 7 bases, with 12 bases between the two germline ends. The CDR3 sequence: CASSFSGGGGYTF. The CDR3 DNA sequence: TGTGCCAGCAGCTTCTCGGGAGGCGGTGGCTACACCTTC. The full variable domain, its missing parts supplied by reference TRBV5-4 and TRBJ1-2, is ETGVTQSPTHLIKTRGQQVTLRCSSQSGHNTVSWYQQALGQGPQFIFQYYREEENGRGNFPPRFSGLQFPNYSSELNVNALELDDSALYLCASSFSGGGGYTFGSGTRLTVV.

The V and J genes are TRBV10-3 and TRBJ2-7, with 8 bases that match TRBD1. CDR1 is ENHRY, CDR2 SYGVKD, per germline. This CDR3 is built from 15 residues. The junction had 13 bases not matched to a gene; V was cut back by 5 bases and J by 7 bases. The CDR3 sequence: CAISPDRVGAKEQYF. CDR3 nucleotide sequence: TGTGCCATCAGTCCGGACAGGGTGGGGGCTAAAGAGCAGTACTTC.

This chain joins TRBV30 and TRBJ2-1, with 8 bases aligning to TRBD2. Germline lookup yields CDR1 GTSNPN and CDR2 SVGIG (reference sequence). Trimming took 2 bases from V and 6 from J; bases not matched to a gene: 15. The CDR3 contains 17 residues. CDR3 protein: CAWSLASEGREVNEQFF. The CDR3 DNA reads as TGTGCCTGGAGTCTCGCCTCCGAGGGGCGGGAGGTCAATGAGCAGTTCTTC.

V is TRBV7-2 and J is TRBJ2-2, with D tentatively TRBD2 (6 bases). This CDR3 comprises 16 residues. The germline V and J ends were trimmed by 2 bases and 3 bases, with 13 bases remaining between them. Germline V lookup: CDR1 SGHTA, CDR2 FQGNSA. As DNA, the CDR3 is TGTGCCAGCAGCTTAAGCGCGGGGTACGACACCGGGGAGCTGTTTTTT. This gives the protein CASSLSAGYDTGELFF.

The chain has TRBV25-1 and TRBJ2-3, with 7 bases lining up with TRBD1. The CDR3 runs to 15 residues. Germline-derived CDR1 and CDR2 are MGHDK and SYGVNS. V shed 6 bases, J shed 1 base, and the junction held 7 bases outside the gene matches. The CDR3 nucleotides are TGTGCCAGCAGCCCCACAGGGGTCGGCACAGATACGCAGTATTTT. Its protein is CASSPTGVGTDTQYF.

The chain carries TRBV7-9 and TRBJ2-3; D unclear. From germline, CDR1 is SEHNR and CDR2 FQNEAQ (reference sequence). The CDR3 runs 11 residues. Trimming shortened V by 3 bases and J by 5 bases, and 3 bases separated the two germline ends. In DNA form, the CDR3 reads TGTGCCAGCAGCTTCGGAGATACGCAGTATTTT. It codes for CASSFGDTQYF.

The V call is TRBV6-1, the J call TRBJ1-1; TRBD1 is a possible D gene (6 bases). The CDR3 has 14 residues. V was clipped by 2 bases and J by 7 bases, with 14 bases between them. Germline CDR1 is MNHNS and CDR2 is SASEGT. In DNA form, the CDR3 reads TGTGCCAGCAGTGAAACAACAGGGAGGGGTGAAGCTTTCTTT. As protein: CASSETTGRGEAFF.

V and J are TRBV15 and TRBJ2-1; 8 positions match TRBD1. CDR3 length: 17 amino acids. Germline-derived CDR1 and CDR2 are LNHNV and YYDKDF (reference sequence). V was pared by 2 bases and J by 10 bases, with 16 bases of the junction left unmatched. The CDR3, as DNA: TGTGCCACCAGCAGACACACAGGGGCTACAGGGGGTTGGGAGCAGTTCTTC. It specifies CATSRHTGATGGWEQFF.

The CDR3 bases are TGTGCCAGCAGCCAAGATCCCCAGGCCTATGGCTACACCTTC. This sequence encodes CASSQDPQAYGYTF. J is TRBJ1-2 and V is TRBV4-2; D is uncertain. V was shortened by 0 bases and J by 4 bases, with 9 bases between the two germline ends. Germline V CDR1 and CDR2: LGHNA, YNFKEQ. The CDR3 runs 14 residues.

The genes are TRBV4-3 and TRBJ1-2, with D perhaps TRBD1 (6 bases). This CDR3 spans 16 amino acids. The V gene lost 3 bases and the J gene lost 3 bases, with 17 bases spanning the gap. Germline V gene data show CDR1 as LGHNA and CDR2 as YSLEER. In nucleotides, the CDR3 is TGCGCCAGCAGCCAGGGTAACGACAGGTCTGACTATGGCTACACCTTC. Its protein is CASSQGNDRSDYGYTF.

The DNA for the CDR3 is TGTGCCAGCAGCCAAGGAACTGGAGATACGCAGTATTTT. It yields the protein CASSQGTGDTQYF. The chain uses TRBV4-2 and TRBJ2-3; no reliable D call. CDR3 length: 13 residues. The germline V gene has CDR1 LGHNA and CDR2 YNFKEQ. V lost 1 base to trimming and J lost 5 bases, with 7 bases between them.

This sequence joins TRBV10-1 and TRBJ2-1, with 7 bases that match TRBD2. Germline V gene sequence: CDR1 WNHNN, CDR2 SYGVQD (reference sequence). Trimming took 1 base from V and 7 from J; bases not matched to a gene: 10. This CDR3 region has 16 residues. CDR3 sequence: CASSEWEGEVENEQFF. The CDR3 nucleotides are TGCGCCAGCAGTGAGTGGGAGGGAGAGGTCGAGAATGAGCAGTTCTTC.

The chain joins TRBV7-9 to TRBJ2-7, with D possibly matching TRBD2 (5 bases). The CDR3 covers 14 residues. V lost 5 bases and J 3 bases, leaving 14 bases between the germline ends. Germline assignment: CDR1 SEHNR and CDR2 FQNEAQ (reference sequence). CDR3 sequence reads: CASSPERGIYEQYF. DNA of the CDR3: TGTGCCAGCAGCCCCGAGAGAGGGATCTACGAGCAGTACTTC.

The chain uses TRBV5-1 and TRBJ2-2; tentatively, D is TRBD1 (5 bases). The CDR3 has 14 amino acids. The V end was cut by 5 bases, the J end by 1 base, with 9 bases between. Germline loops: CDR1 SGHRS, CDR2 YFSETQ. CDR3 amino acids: CASSLGVNTGELFF. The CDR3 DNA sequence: TGCGCCAGCAGTTTAGGGGTGAACACCGGGGAGCTGTTTTTT.

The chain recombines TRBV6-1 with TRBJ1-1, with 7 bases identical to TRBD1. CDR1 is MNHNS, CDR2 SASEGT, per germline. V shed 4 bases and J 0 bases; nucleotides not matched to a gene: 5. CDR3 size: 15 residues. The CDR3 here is CASSVRQGMNTEAFF. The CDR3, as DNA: TGTGCCAGCAGTGTACGACAGGGAATGAACACTGAAGCTTTCTTT.

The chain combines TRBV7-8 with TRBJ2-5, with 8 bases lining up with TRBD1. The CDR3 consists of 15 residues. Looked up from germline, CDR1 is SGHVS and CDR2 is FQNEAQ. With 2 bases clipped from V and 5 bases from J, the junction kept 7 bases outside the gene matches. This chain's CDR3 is CASSLSRGRRETQYF. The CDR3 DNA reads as TGTGCCAGCAGCTTATCCAGGGGGCGCCGGGAGACCCAGTACTTC.